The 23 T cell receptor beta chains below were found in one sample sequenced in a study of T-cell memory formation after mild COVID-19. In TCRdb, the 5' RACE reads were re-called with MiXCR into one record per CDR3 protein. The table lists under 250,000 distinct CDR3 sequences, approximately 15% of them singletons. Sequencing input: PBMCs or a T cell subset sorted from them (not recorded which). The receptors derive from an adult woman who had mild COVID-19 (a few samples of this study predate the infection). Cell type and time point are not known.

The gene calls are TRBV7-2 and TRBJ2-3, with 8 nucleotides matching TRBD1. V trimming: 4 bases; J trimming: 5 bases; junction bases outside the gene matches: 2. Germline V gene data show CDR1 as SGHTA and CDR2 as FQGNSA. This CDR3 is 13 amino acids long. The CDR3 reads CASSWDRQDTQYF. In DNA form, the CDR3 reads TGTGCCAGCAGCTGGGACAGGCAAGATACGCAGTATTTT. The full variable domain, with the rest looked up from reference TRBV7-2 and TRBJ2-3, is GAGVSQSPSNKVTEKGKDVELRCDPISGHTALYWYRQSLGQGLEFLIYFQGNSAPDKSGLPSDRFSAERTGGSVSTLTIQRTQQEDSAVYLCASSWDRQDTQYFGPGTRLTVL.

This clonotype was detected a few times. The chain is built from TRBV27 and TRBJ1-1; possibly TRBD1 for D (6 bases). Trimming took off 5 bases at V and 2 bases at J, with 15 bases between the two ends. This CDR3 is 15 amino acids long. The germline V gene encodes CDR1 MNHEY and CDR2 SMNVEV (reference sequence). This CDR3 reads CASSKYREFNTEAFF. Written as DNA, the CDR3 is TGTGCCAGCAGTAAATACAGGGAGTTCAACACTGAAGCTTTCTTT.

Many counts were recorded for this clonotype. CDR3 residues: CSARVSGGRDWNTGELFF. CDR3 DNA: TGCAGTGCTAGAGTTAGCGGGGGCCGAGACTGGAACACCGGGGAGCTGTTTTTT. The rearrangement joins TRBV20-1 to TRBJ2-2; 9 nucleotides agree with TRBD2. This CDR3 contains 18 residues. V trimming: 1 base; J trimming: 1 base; junction bases outside the gene matches: 10. CDR1 and CDR2 from the germline V gene are DFQATT and SNEGSKA (reference sequence).

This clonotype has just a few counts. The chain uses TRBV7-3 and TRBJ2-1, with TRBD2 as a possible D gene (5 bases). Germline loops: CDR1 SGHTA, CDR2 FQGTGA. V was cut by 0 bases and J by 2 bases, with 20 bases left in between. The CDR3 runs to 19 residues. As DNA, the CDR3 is TGTGCCAGCAGCTTAACCTCTGCCGGTTACCGGGGAACCTACAATGAGCAGTTCTTC. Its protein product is CASSLTSAGYRGTYNEQFF.

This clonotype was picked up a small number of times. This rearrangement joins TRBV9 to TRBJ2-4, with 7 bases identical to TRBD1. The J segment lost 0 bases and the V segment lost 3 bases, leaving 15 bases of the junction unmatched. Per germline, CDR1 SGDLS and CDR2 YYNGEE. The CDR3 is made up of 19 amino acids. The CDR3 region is CASSANDRTGPLAKNIQYF. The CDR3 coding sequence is TGTGCCAGCAGCGCAAACGACCGGACAGGACCGTTAGCCAAAAACATTCAGTACTTC. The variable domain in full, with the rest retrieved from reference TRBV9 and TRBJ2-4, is DSGVTQTPKHLITATGQRVTLRCSPRSGDLSVYWYQQSLDQGLQFLIQYYNGEERAKGNILERFSAQQFPDLHSELNLSSLELGDSALYFCASSANDRTGPLAKNIQYFGAGTRLSVL.

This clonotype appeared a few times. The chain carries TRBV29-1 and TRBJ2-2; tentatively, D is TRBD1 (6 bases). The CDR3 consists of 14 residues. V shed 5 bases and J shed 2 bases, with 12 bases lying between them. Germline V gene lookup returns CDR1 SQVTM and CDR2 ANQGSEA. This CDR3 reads CSVRKGTNTGELFF. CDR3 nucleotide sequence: TGCAGCGTTCGAAAGGGGACAAACACCGGGGAGCTGTTTTTT.

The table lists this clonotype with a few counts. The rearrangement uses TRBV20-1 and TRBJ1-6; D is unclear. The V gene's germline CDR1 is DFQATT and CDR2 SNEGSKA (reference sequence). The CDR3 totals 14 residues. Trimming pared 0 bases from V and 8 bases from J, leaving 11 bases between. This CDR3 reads CSAREREWHSPLHF. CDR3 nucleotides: TGCAGTGCTAGAGAACGGGAGTGGCATTCACCCCTCCACTTT.

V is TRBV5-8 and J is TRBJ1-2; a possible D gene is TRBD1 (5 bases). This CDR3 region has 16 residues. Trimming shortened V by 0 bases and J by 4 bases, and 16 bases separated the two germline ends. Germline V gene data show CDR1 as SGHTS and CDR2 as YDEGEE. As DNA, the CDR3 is TGTGCCAGCAGCTTGGCCTTGACAGCCACCGCCTATGGCTACACCTTC. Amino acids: CASSLALTATAYGYTF.

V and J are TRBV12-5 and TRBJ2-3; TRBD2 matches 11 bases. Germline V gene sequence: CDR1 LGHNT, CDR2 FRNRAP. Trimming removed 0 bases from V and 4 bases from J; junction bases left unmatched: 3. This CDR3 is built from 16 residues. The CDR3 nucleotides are TGTGCTAGTGGTTTGGTACTAGCGGGAGTTGCAGATACGCAGTATTTT. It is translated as CASGLVLAGVADTQYF.

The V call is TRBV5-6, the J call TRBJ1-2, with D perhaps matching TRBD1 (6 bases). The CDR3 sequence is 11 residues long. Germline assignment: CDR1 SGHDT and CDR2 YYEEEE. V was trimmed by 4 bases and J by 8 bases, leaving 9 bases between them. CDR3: CASSQTGGYTF. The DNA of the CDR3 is TGTGCCAGCAGCCAAACAGGGGGCTACACCTTC.

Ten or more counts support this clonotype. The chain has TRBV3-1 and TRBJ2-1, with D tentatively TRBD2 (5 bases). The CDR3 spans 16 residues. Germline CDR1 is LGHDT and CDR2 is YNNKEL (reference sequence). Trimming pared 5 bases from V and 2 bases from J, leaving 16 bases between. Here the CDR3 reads CASSSMYGRAYNEQFF. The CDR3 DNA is TGTGCCAGCAGCTCCATGTACGGGCGGGCCTACAATGAGCAGTTCTTC.

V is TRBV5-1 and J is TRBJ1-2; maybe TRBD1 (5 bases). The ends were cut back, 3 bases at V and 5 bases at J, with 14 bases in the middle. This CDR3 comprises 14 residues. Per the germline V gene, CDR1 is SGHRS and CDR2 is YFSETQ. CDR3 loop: CASSWGDFGYGYTF. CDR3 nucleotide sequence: TGCGCCAGCAGCTGGGGGGACTTTGGGTATGGCTACACCTTC.

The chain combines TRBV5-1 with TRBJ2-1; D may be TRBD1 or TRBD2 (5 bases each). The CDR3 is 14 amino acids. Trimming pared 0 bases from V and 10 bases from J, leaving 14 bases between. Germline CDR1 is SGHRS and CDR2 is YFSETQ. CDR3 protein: CASSLGLAEGEQFF. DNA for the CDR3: TGCGCCAGCAGCTTGGGGCTTGCAGAGGGGGAGCAGTTCTTC. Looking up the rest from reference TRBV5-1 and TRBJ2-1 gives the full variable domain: KAGVTQTPRYLIKTRGQQVTLSCSPISGHRSVSWYQQTPGQGLQFLFEYFSETQRNKGNFPGRFSGRQFSNSRSEMNVSTLELGDSALYLCASSLGLAEGEQFFGPGTRLTVL.

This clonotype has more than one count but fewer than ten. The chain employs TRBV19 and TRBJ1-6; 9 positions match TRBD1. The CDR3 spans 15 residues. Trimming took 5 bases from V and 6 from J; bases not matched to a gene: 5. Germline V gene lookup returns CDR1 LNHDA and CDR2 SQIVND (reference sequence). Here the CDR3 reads CASSLRDRANSPLHF. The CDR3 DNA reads TGTGCCAGTAGTCTCAGGGACAGGGCTAATTCACCCCTCCACTTT.

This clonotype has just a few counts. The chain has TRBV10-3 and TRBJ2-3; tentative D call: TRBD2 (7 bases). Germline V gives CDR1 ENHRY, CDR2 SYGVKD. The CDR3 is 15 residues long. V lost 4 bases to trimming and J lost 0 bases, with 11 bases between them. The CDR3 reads CAISGRGASTDTQYF. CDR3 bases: TGTGCCATCAGTGGACGGGGGGCAAGCACAGATACGCAGTATTTT.

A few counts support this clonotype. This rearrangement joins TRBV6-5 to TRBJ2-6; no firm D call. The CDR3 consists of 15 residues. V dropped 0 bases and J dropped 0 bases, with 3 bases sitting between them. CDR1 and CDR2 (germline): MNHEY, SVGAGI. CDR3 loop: CASSYSYSGANVLTF. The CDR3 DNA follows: TGTGCCAGCAGTTACTCCTACTCTGGGGCCAACGTCCTGACTTTC.

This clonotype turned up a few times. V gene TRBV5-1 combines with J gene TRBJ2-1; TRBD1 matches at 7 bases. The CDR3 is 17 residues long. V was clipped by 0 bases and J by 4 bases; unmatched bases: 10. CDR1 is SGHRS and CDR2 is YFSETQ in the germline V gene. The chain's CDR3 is CASSLVPRDSLYNEQFF. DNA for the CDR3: TGCGCCAGCAGCTTGGTACCCCGGGACAGCTTGTACAATGAGCAGTTCTTC.

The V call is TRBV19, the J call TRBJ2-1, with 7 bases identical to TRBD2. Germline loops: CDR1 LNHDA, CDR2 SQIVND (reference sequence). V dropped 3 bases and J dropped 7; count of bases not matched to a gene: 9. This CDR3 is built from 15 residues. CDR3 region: CASSIRDYGANEQFF. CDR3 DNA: TGTGCCAGTAGTATCCGGGACTACGGGGCTAATGAGCAGTTCTTC.

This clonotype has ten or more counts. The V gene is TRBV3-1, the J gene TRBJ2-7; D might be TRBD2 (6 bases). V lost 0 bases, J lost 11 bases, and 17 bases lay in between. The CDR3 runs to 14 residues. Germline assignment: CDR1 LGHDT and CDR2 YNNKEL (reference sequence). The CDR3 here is CASSQDVVRRGEYF. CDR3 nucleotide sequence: TGTGCCAGCAGCCAAGATGTAGTTCGGCGGGGCGAGTACTTC.

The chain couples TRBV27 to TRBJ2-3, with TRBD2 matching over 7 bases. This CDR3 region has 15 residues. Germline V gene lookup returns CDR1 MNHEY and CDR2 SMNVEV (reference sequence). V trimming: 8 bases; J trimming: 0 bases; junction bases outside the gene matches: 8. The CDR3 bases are TGTGCCAGCGTTCAACCGGGGGGAAGCACAGATACGCAGTATTTT. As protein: CASVQPGGSTDTQYF.

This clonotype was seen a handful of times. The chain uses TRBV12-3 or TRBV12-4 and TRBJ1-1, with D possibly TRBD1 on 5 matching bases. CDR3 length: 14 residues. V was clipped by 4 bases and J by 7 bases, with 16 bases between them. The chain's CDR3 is CASSYRRDSGEAFF. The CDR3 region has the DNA TGTGCCAGCAGTTATCGTAGGGACTCGGGTGAAGCTTTCTTT.

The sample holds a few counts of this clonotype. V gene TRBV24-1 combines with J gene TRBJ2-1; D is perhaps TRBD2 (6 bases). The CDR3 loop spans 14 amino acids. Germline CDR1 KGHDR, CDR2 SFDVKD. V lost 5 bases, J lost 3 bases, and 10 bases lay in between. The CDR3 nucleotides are TGTGCCACCAGTGCCCTAGCGAACTACAATGAGCAGTTCTTC. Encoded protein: CATSALANYNEQFF.

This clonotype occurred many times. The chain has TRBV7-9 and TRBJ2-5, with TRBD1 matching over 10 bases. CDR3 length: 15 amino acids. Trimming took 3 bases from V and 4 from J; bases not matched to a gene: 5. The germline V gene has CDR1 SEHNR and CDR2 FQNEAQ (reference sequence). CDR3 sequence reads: CASSFVGQGPETQYF. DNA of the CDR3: TGTGCCAGCAGCTTCGTGGGACAGGGGCCAGAGACCCAGTACTTC.